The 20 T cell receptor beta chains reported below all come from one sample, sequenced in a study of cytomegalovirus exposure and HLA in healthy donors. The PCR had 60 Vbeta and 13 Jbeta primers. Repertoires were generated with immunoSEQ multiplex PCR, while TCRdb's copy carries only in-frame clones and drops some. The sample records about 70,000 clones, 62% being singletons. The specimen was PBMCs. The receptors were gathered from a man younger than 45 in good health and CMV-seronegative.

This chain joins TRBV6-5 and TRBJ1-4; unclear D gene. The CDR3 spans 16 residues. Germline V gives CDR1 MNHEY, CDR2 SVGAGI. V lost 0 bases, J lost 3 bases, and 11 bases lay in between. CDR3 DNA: TGTGCCAGCAGTTACTCTTATGACACTTCTAATGAAAAACTGTTTTTT. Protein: CASSYSYDTSNEKLFF.

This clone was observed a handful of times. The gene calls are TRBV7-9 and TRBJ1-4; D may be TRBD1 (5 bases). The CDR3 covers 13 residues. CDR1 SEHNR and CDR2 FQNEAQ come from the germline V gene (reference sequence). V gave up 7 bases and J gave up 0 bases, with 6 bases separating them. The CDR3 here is CASTTATNEKLFF. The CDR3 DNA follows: TGTGCCAGCACGACAGCAACTAATGAAAAACTGTTTTTT. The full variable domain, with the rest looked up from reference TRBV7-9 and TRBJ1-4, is DTGVSQNPRHKITKRGQNVTFRCDPISEHNRLYWYRQTLGQGPEFLTYFQNEAQLEKSRLLSDRFSAERPKGSFSTLEIQRTEQGDSAMYLCASTTATNEKLFFGSGTQLSVL.

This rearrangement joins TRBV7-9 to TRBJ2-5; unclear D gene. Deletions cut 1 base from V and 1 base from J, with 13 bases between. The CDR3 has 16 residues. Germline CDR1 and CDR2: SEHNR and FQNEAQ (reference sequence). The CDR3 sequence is CASSLVTVTLQETQYF. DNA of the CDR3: TGTGCCAGCAGCTTAGTGACGGTGACACTCCAAGAGACCCAGTACTTC.

The CDR3 sequence: CASSEEGRQYF. As DNA, the CDR3 is TGTGCCAGCAGTGAAGAGGGAAGGCAGTACTTC. This chain uses TRBV25-1 with TRBJ2-7, with D possibly matching TRBD2 (5 bases). The CDR3 sequence is 11 residues long. Deletions cut 2 bases from V and 9 bases from J, with 8 bases between. Germline loops: CDR1 MGHDK, CDR2 SYGVNS.

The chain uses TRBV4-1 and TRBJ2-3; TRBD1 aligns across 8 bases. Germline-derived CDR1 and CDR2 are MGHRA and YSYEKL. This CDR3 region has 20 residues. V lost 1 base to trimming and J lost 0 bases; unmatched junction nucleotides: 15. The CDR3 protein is CASSQAPPRGTGTSTDTQYF. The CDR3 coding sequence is TGCGCCAGCAGCCAAGCACCGCCCAGAGGGACAGGAACTAGCACAGATACGCAGTATTTT.

CDR3 loop: CASSIIGRGTYTF. CDR3 nucleotides: TGTGCCAGTAGTATCATTGGCAGGGGGACGTACACCTTC. The chain joins TRBV19 to TRBJ1-2; 7 nucleotides match TRBD1. The CDR3 totals 13 residues. Germline V lookup: CDR1 LNHDA, CDR2 SQIVND (reference sequence). The trim removed 3 bases at V and 11 bases at J, leaving 9 bases unmatched.

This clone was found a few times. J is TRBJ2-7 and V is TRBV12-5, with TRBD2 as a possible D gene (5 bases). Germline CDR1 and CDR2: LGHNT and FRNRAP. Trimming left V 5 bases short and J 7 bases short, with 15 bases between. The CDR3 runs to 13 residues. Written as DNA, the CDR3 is TGTGCTAGTGGTCCCTGGGCCACGGGGGAGCAGTACTTC. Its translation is CASGPWATGEQYF.

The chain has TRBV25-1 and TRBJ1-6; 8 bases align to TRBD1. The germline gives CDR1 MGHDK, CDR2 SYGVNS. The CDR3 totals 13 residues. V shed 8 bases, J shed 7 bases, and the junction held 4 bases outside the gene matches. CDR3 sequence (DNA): TGTGCCAGCCAGGGGACAGGCAATTCACCCCTCCACTTT. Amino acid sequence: CASQGTGNSPLHF.

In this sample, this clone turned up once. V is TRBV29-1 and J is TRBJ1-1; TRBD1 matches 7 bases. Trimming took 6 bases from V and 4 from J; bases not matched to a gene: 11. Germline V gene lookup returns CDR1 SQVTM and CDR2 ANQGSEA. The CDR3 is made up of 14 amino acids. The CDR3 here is CSVRGGAEFTEAFF. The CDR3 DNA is TGCAGCGTGCGAGGGGGCGCAGAGTTCACTGAAGCTTTCTTT.

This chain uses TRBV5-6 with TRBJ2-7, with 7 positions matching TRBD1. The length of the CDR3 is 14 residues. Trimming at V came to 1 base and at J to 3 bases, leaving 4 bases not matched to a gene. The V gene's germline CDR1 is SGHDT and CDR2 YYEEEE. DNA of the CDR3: TGTGCCAGCAGCTTGCCCACAGGGGTCTACGAGCAGTACTTC. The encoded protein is CASSLPTGVYEQYF.

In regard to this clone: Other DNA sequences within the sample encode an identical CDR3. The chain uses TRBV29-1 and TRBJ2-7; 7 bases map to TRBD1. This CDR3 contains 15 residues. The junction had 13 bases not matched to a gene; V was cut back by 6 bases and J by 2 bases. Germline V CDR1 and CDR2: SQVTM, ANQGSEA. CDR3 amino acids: CSVKTGDSLPYEQYF. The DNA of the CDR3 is TGCAGCGTAAAAACAGGGGATTCCTTGCCCTACGAGCAGTACTTC.

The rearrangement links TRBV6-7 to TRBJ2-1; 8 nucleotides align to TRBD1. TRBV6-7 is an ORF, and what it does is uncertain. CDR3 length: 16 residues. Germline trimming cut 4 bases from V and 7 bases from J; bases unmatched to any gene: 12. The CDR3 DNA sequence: TGTGCCAGCAGTTCCATACGGACAGGGCCGTTTAATGAGCAGTTCTTC. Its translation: CASSSIRTGPFNEQFF.

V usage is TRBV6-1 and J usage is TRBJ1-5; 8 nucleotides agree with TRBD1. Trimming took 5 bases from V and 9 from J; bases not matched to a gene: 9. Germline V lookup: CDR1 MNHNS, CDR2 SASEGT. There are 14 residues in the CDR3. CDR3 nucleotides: TGTGCCAGCAGTAAACAGGGGGAGGGGTCGCCCCAGCATTTT. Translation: CASSKQGEGSPQHF.

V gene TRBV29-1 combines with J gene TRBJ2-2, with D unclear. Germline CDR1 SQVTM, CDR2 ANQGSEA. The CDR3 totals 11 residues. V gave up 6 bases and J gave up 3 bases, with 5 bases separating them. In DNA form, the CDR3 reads TGCAGCGTCGCAGACACCGGGGAGCTGTTTTTT. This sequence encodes CSVADTGELFF.

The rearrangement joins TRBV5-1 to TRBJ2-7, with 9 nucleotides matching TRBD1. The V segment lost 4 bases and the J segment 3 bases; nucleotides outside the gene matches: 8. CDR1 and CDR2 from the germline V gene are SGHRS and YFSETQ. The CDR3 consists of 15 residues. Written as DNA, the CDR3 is TGCGCCAGCAGCGCTCCGGTGACAGGGGGCTACGAGCAGTACTTC. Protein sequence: CASSAPVTGGYEQYF. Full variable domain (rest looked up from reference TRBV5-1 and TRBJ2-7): KAGVTQTPRYLIKTRGQQVTLSCSPISGHRSVSWYQQTPGQGLQFLFEYFSETQRNKGNFPGRFSGRQFSNSRSEMNVSTLELGDSALYLCASSAPVTGGYEQYFGPGTRLTVT.

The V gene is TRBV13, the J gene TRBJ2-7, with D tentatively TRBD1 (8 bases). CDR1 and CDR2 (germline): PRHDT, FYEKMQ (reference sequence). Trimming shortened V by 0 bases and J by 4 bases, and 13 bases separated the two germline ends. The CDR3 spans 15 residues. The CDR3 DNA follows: TGTGCCAGCAGCTTAGGCGGACAGGGAGGGTACGAGCAGTACTTC. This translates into CASSLGGQGGYEQYF.

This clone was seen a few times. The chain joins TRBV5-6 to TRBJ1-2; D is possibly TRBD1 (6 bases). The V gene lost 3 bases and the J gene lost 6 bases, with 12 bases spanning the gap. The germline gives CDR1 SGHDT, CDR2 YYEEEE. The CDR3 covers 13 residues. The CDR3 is CASSSGQTDGYTF. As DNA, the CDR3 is TGTGCCAGCAGCTCCGGACAGACAGATGGCTACACCTTC.

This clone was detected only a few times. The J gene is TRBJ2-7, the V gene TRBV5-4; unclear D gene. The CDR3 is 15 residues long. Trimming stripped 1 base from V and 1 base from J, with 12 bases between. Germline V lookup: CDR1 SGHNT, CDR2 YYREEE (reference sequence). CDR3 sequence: CASSLSVTQSYEQYF. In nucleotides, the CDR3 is TGTGCCAGCAGCTTGTCAGTTACCCAGTCCTACGAGCAGTACTTC.

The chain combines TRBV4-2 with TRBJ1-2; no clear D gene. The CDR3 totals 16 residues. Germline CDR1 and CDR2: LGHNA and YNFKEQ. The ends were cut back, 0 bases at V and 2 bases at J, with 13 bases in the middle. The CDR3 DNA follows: TGTGCCAGCAGCCAAGATCGAATAGCCGTGAACTATGGCTACACCTTC. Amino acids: CASSQDRIAVNYGYTF.

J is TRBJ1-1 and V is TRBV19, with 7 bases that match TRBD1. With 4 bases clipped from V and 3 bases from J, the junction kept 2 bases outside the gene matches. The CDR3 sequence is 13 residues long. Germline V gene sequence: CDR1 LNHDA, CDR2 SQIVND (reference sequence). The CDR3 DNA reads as TGTGCCAGTAGTAAGACAGGGTACACTGAAGCTTTCTTT. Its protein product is CASSKTGYTEAFF. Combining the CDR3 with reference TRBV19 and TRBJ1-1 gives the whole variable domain DGGITQSPKYLFRKEGQNVTLSCEQNLNHDAMYWYRQDPGQGLRLIYYSQIVNDFQKGDIAEGYSVSREKKESFPLTVTSAQKNPTAFYLCASSKTGYTEAFFGQGTRLTVV.